This is a list of T cell receptor beta chains from one sample in a study of monozygotic twins with inflammatory bowel disease. One entry per CDR3 protein, without DNA, is what TCRdb gives after re-calling the 5' RACE reads. This sample's table has approximately 160,000 distinct CDR3 sequences. Sequencing was performed on blood. These receptors were obtained from a human donor with ulcerative colitis or Crohn's disease, or a healthy co-twin of an affected twin (not recorded which). Each CDR3 is given with its conserved first and last residue.

J | V | CDR3
TRBJ2-1 | TRBV20-1 | CSAIRHERSYNEQFF
TRBJ2-2 | TRBV14 | CASSQGPGTATGELFF
TRBJ1-1 | TRBV10-3 | CATLTAGTEAFF
TRBJ1-6 | TRBV7-9 | CASSRGRVTYNSPLHF
TRBJ2-3 | TRBV5-5 | CASRQGWGTDTQYF
TRBJ2-1 | TRBV7-9 | CASSLGTFNEQFF
TRBJ1-4 | TRBV6-5 | CASSRDGFEKLFF
TRBJ2-3 | TRBV20-1 | CSALGLAGGGDTQYF
TRBJ2-7 | TRBV20-1 | CSARETGRASYEQYF
TRBJ1-5 | TRBV20-1 | CSARDGNSNQPQHF
TRBJ1-5 | TRBV19 | CASSPKDGPRNQPQHF
TRBJ2-5 | TRBV20-1 | CSARVVRDSGLQETQYF
TRBJ1-2 | TRBV5-1 | CASSLGQGSMGYGYTF
TRBJ2-7 | TRBV20-1 | CSARDGAEQYF
TRBJ2-1 | TRBV18 | CASSPLAGGPEQFF
TRBJ2-3 | TRBV20-1 | CSARASEGADTQYF
TRBJ2-7 | TRBV29-1 | CSVTPVRASGRLPQYF
TRBJ2-7 | TRBV20-1 | CSARTGNPYEQYF
TRBJ2-5 | TRBV12-3/TRBV12-4 | CASSVRRDQETQYF
TRBJ2-7 | TRBV18 | CASSPPGRGPTYEQYF
TRBJ1-2 | TRBV5-6 | CASRNQGKDYGYTF
TRBJ1-2 | TRBV10-3 | CAITEDRGYGYTF
TRBJ1-1 | TRBV5-1 | CASSGGGAVNTEAFF
TRBJ2-1 | TRBV7-9 | CASSLEGLAGAHEQFF
TRBJ1-1 | TRBV7-6 | CASSGTRGGEAFF
TRBJ1-4 | TRBV7-2 | CASSLDWVGEKLFF
TRBJ1-5 | TRBV18 | CASSNVPGNQPQHF
TRBJ1-2 | TRBV5-4 | CASSLAGVVGYTF
TRBJ1-2 | TRBV2 | CASSDWDRGYGYTF
TRBJ2-1 | TRBV7-9 | CASSLPDRGNEQFF
TRBJ2-7 | TRBV7-2 | CASSLVGGPPSYEQYF
TRBJ1-2 | TRBV20-1 | CSARPPEGGYTF
TRBJ1-4 | TRBV20-1 | CSALLAEGHEKLFF
TRBJ2-3 | TRBV12-3/TRBV12-4 | CASSPYGGSTDTQYF
TRBJ1-1 | TRBV28 | CASSSWQGGTEAFF
TRBJ2-3 | TRBV20-1 | CSARDFRLATDTQYF
TRBJ2-3 | TRBV24-1 | CATSEWTGVTDTQYF
TRBJ2-7 | TRBV3-1 | CASSDPGDYEQYF
TRBJ2-4 | TRBV6-7 | CASTPILHSVYSYF
TRBJ2-2 | TRBV3-1 | CASSQGLNTGELFF
TRBJ2-5 | TRBV5-1 | CASSPGWEETQYF
TRBJ2-7 | TRBV10-3 | CAISEPGGVGSYEQYF
TRBJ2-5 | TRBV20-1 | CSASFPGQETQYF
TRBJ2-1 | TRBV7-3 | CASSPGPRAGSAYNEQFF
TRBJ1-4 | TRBV3-1 | CASSQVTEKLFF